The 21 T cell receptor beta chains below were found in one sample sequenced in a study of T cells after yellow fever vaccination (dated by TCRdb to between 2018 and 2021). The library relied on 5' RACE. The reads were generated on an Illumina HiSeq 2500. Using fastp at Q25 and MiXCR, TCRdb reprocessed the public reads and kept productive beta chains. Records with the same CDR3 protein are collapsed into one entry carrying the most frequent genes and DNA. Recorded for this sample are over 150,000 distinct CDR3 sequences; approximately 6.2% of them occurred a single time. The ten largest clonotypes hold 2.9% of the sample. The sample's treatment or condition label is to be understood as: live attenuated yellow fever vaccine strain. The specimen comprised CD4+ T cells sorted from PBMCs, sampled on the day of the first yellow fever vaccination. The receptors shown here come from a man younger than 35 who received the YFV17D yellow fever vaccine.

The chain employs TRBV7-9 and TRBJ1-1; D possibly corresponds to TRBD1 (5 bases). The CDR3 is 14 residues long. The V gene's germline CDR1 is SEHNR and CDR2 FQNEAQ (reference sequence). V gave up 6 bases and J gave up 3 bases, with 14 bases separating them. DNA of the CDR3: TGTGCCAGCAGTCCTTGGGGGGGTGACACTGAAGCTTTCTTT. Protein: CASSPWGGDTEAFF.

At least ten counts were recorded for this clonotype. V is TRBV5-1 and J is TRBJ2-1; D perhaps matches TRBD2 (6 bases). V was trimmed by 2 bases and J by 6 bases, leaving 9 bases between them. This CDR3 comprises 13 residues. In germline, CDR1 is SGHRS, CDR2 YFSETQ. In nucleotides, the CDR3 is TGCGCCAGCAGCTTTCCCGGGGGCAATGAGCAGTTCTTC. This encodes CASSFPGGNEQFF.

The CDR3 loop reads CASSSRTSGITDTQYF. CDR3 coding DNA: TGTGCCAGCAGCTCCCGGACTAGCGGTATCACAGATACGCAGTATTTT. This chain links TRBV7-8 with TRBJ2-3; the match to TRBD2 covers 10 bases. Germline V gene sequence: CDR1 SGHVS, CDR2 FQNEAQ. This CDR3 contains 16 residues. Germline trimming cut 4 bases from V and 2 bases from J; bases unmatched to any gene: 6.

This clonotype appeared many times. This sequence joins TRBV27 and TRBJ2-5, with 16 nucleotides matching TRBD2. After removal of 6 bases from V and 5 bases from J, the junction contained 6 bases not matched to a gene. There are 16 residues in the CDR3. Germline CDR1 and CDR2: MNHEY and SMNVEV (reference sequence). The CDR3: CASRGTSGGAWETQYF. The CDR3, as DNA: TGTGCCAGCAGAGGGACTAGCGGGGGGGCTTGGGAGACCCAGTACTTC.

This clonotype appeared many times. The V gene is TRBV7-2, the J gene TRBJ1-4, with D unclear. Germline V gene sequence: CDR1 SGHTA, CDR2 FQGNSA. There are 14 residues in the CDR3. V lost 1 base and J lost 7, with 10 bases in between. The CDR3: CASSLVTFGEKLFF. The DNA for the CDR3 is TGTGCCAGCAGCTTAGTTACCTTCGGTGAAAAACTGTTTTTT.

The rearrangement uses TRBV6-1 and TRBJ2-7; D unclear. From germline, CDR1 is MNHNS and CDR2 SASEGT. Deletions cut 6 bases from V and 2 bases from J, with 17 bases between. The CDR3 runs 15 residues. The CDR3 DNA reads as TGTGCCAGCAGCGACACCACTGGGTGGACCTACGAGCAGTACTTC. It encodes CASSDTTGWTYEQYF.

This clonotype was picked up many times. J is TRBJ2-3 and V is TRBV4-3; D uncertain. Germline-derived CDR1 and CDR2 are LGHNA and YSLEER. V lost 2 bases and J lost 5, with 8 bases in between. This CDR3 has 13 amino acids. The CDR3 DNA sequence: TGCGCCAGCAGCCAAACAAGGCAAGATACGCAGTATTTT. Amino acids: CASSQTRQDTQYF.

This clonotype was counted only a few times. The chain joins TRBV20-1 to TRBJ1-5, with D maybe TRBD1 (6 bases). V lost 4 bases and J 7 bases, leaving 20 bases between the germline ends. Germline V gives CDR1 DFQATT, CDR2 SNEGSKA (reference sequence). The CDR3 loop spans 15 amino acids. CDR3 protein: CSATPTTGMDQPQHF. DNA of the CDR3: TGCAGTGCTACCCCAACTACAGGGATGGACCAGCCCCAGCATTTT.

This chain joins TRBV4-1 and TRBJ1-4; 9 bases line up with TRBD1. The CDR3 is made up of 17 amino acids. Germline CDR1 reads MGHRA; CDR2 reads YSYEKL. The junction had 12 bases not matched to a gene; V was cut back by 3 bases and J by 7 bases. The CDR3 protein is CASSHATGGRGSEKLFF. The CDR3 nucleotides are TGCGCCAGCAGCCATGCAACAGGGGGCCGGGGGAGTGAAAAACTGTTTTTT.

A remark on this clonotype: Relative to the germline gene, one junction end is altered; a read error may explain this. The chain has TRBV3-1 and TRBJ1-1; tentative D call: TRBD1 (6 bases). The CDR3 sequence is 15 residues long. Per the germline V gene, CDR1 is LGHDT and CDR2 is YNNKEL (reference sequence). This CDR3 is CASSQEGTGNAEAFF. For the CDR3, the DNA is TGTGCCAGCAGCCAAGAAGGAACAGGGAACGCTGAAGCTTTCTTT.

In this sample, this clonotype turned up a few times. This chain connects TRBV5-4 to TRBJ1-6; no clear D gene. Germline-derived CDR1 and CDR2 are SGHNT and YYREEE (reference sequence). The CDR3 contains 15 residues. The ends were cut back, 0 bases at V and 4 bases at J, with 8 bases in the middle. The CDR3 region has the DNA TGTGCCAGCAGCTTGGGGTCAGGTTATAATTCACCCCTCCACTTT. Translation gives CASSLGSGYNSPLHF.

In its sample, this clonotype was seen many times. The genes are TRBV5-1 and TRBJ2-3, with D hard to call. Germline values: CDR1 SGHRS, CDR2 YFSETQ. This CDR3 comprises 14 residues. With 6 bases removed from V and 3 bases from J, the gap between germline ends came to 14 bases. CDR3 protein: CASTPPGRTDTQYF. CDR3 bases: TGCGCCAGCACCCCCCCCGGGCGGACAGATACGCAGTATTTT.

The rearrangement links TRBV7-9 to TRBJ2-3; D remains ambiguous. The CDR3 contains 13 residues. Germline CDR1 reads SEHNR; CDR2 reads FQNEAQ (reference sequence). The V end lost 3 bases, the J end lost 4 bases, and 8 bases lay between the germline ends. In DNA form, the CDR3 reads TGTGCCAGCAGCTTCAGGAGCGCAGATACGCAGTATTTT. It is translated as CASSFRSADTQYF.

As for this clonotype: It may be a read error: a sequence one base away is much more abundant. The CDR3 is CSAVLNRRTEAFF. CDR3 DNA: TGCAGTGCCGTACTCAATCGCCGCACTGAAGCTTTCTTT. The chain couples TRBV20-1 to TRBJ1-1, with unresolved D. V lost 6 bases and J 4 bases, leaving 15 bases between the germline ends. Germline V lookup: CDR1 DFQATT, CDR2 SNEGSKA (reference sequence). The CDR3 is 13 residues long.

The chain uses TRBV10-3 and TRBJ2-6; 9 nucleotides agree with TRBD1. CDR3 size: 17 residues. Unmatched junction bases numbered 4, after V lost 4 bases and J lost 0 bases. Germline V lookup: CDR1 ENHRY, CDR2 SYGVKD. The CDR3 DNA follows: TGTGCCATCAGTGTACAGGGGGCGAGCTCTGGGGCCAACGTCCTGACTTTC. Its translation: CAISVQGASSGANVLTF.

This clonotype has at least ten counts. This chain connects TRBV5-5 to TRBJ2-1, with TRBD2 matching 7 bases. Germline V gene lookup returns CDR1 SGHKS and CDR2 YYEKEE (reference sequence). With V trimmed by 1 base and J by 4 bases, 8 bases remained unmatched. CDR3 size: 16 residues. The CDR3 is CASSLRGDYLYNEQFF. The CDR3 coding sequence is TGTGCCAGCAGCTTGCGGGGGGATTACCTTTACAATGAGCAGTTCTTC.

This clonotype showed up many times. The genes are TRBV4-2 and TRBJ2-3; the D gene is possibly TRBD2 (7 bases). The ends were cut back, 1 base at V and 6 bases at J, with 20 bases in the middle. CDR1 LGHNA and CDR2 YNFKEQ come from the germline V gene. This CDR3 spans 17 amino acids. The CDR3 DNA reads TGTGCCAGCAGCCAAGTACTCGCGGGGGCGCTTAAGGATACGCAGTATTTT. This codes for CASSQVLAGALKDTQYF.

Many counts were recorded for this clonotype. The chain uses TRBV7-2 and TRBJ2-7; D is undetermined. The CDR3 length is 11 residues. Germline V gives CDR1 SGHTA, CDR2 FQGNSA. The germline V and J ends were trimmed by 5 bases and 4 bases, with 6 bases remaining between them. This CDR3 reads CASSPQYEQYF. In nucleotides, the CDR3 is TGTGCCAGCAGCCCACAGTACGAGCAGTACTTC.

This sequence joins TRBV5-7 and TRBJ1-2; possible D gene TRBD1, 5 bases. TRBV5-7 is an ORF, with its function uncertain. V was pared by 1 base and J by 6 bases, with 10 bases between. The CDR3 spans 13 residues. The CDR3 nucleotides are TGTGCCAGCAGCTTGATCGGGGCGGATGGCTACACCTTC. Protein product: CASSLIGADGYTF.

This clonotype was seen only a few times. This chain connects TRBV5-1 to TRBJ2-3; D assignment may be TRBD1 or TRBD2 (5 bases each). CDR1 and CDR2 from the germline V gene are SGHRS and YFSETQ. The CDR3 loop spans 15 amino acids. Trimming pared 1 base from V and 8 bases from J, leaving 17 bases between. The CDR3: CASSLNGDPQATQYF. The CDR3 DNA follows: TGCGCCAGCAGCTTGAACGGGGACCCACAGGCTACGCAGTATTTT.

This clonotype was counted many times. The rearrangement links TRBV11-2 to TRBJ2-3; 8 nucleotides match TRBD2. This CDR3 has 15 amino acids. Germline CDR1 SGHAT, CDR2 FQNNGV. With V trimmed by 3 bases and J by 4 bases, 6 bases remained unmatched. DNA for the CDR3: TGTGCCAGCAGCTTTGTACTAGCGGCCGCAGATACGCAGTATTTT. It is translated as CASSFVLAAADTQYF.